The 25 T cell receptor beta chains reported below all come from one sample, sequenced in a study of spatial heterogeneity in lung cancer (dated by TCRdb to about 2019). What these receptors recognize is not known. General findings and caveats noted by the study authors: A correlation was observed between the number of expanded intratumoral alpha and beta TCRs and the tumor nonsynonymous mutation count.

The time point label for this specimen denotes: sample taken at primary tumor resection. Receptor libraries were prepared by 5' RACE. The sample was run on a NextSeq 500. The public sequencing data were trimmed at Q25 with fastp and processed into clonotypes with MiXCR by TCRdb, which kept only in-frame beta chains. Rows with one shared CDR3 protein collapse into an entry with the most common genes and DNA. A total of fewer than 11,000 distinct CDR3 sequences appear in this sample, under 8.5% of them only once. 19% of the sample lies in the top ten. The sequencing here drew on lung tumor tissue, taken at surgery. All receptors come from a male donor with early-stage non-small cell lung cancer.

This clonotype has ten or more counts. This chain connects TRBV7-9 to TRBJ2-7; 9 bases match TRBD2. Germline CDR1 SEHNR, CDR2 FQNEAQ (reference sequence). This CDR3 contains 15 residues. V lost 5 bases, J lost 2 bases, and 7 bases stayed unmatched. CDR3 in DNA: TGTGCCAGCAGCCCGGGACTAGCAAATACCTACGAGCAGTACTTC. It specifies CASSPGLANTYEQYF.

Notes on this clonotype: A much larger clone differs from this one at a single base, so this may be a read error. The chain couples TRBV29-1 to TRBJ2-1; D is unresolved. Trimming pared 0 bases from V and 8 bases from J, leaving 8 bases between. Germline-derived CDR1 and CDR2 are SQVTM and ANQGSEA. This CDR3 has 12 amino acids. As DNA, the CDR3 is TGCAGCGTTGAAGATCAGGAAGATGAGCAGTTCTTC. This translates into CSVEDQEDEQFF.

This clonotype was picked up many times. The chain is built from TRBV20-1 and TRBJ2-7; D unresolved. The CDR3 runs 14 residues. Trimming left V 0 bases short and J 2 bases short, with 11 bases between. Germline lookup yields CDR1 DFQATT and CDR2 SNEGSKA (reference sequence). The CDR3 is CSARDLAKTYEQYF. CDR3 DNA: TGCAGTGCTAGAGATCTCGCTAAGACCTACGAGCAGTACTTC.

This clonotype is termed medium-sized. The chain has TRBV6-2 or TRBV6-3 and TRBJ2-5; D perhaps matches TRBD2 (6 bases). Looked up from germline, CDR1 is MNHEY and CDR2 is SVGEGT. Trimming took 6 bases from V and 5 from J, leaving 13 bases between them. CDR3 length: 13 amino acids. CDR3: CASSRWGDETQYF. As DNA, the CDR3 is TGTGCCAGCAGCAGATGGGGGGATGAGACCCAGTACTTC.

This chain joins TRBV9 and TRBJ2-1; D is unclear. The germline CDR1 and CDR2 sequences are SGDLS and YYNGEE. This CDR3 is 13 amino acids long. The germline V and J ends were trimmed by 1 base and 7 bases, with 9 bases remaining between them. CDR3: CASSVNFGNEQFF. CDR3 coding DNA: TGTGCCAGCAGCGTAAACTTCGGGAATGAGCAGTTCTTC.

The chain carries TRBV19 and TRBJ1-5, with D possibly matching TRBD1 (5 bases). CDR1 is LNHDA and CDR2 is SQIVND in the germline V gene (reference sequence). V was trimmed by 7 bases and J by 0 bases, leaving 7 bases between them. This CDR3 contains 13 residues. For the CDR3, the DNA is TGTGCCAGTAAGGGGCATAGCAATCAGCCCCAGCATTTT. Its translation is CASKGHSNQPQHF. The full variable domain, rest sourced from reference TRBV19 and TRBJ1-5, is DGGITQSPKYLFRKEGQNVTLSCEQNLNHDAMYWYRQDPGQGLRLIYYSQIVNDFQKGDIAEGYSVSREKKESFPLTVTSAQKNPTAFYLCASKGHSNQPQHFGDGTRLSIL.

This clonotype showed up many times. This sequence joins TRBV5-4 and TRBJ2-2; weak D call: TRBD2 (5 bases). Germline CDR1 and CDR2: SGHNT and YYREEE (reference sequence). V lost 2 bases and J lost 3, with 8 bases in between. The CDR3 contains 14 residues. The CDR3 sequence is CASSFGSDTGELFF. The CDR3 nucleotides read TGTGCCAGCAGCTTCGGTAGCGACACCGGGGAGCTGTTTTTT.

The rearrangement links TRBV20-1 to TRBJ2-3, with D unclear. Germline V gene data show CDR1 as DFQATT and CDR2 as SNEGSKA (reference sequence). This CDR3 is built from 14 residues. V lost 1 base to trimming and J lost 0 bases, with 8 bases between them. Written as DNA, the CDR3 is TGCAGTGCTAGAGGTGCGTCTAGCACAGATACGCAGTATTTT. Translated: CSARGASSTDTQYF.

This clonotype occurred many times. The chain links TRBV12-3 or TRBV12-4 to TRBJ2-3; D uncertain. V gave up 3 bases and J gave up 3 bases, with 4 bases separating them. This CDR3 has 12 residues. This CDR3 is CASSLNTDTQYF. Here the CDR3 DNA reads TGTGCCAGCAGTTTGAATACAGATACGCAGTATTTT.

CDR3 nucleotides: TGTGCCATTTCCGCCGGACTAGCGGTAAATGAGCAGTTCTTC. Translated, it gives CAISAGLAVNEQFF. The chain carries TRBV10-3 and TRBJ2-1; 10 bases are shared with TRBD2. This CDR3 region has 14 residues. Germline CDR1 and CDR2: ENHRY and SYGVKD. V lost 9 bases, J lost 7 bases, and 9 bases stayed unmatched.

Many counts were recorded for this clonotype. V usage is TRBV5-4 and J usage is TRBJ1-4; TRBD1 matches at 7 bases. The CDR3 loop spans 15 amino acids. The germline V gene has CDR1 SGHNT and CDR2 YYREEE (reference sequence). V shed 0 bases and J 7 bases; nucleotides not matched to a gene: 6. CDR3 in amino acids: CASSLEGAMAEKLFF. CDR3 nucleotides: TGTGCCAGCAGCTTGGAGGGGGCGATGGCTGAAAAACTGTTTTTT.

This clonotype has at least ten counts. This chain uses TRBV4-3 with TRBJ2-7, with D maybe TRBD2 (5 bases). Deletions cut 1 base from V and 3 bases from J, with 7 bases between. Germline CDR1 reads LGHNA; CDR2 reads YSLEER. The CDR3 sequence is 13 residues long. CDR3 loop: CASSQVRGYEQYF. The CDR3 nucleotides read TGCGCCAGCAGCCAAGTACGGGGCTACGAGCAGTACTTC.

The chain is built from TRBV20-1 and TRBJ1-5; D is undetermined. Germline V gene data show CDR1 as DFQATT and CDR2 as SNEGSKA (reference sequence). The CDR3 is 13 amino acids. V dropped 4 bases and J dropped 0 bases, with 7 bases sitting between them. In nucleotides, the CDR3 is TGCAGTGCTATGTCAGGTAGCAATCAGCCCCAGCATTTT. Its translation: CSAMSGSNQPQHF.

Relative to its sample, this clonotype is medium-sized (0.01 to 0.1%). This chain links TRBV20-1 with TRBJ2-3, with D hard to call. V shed 3 bases and J shed 10 bases, with 11 bases lying between them. This CDR3 is built from 11 residues. CDR1 DFQATT and CDR2 SNEGSKA come from the germline V gene (reference sequence). CDR3 nucleotides: TGCAGTGCTAGCGAAGCGATGGCGCAGTATTTT. It yields the protein CSASEAMAQYF.

Relative to its sample, this clonotype is medium-sized. The chain is built from TRBV7-2 and TRBJ1-1; D ambiguous. The germline gives CDR1 SGHTA, CDR2 FQGNSA. The CDR3 runs 13 residues. V was trimmed by 1 base and J by 0 bases, leaving 3 bases between them. The CDR3: CASSLDMNTEAFF. In DNA, the CDR3 is TGTGCCAGCAGCTTAGACATGAACACTGAAGCTTTCTTT.

This clonotype appeared many times. The chain joins TRBV20-1 to TRBJ2-3, with TRBD2 identical over 10 bases. In germline, CDR1 is DFQATT, CDR2 SNEGSKA (reference sequence). J lost 4 bases, V lost 4 bases, and 2 bases had no gene match. The CDR3 runs 13 residues. In nucleotides, the CDR3 is TGCAGTGCTACTAGCGGGGGTCCAGATACGCAGTATTTT. Encoded protein: CSATSGGPDTQYF.

This clonotype has more than one count but fewer than ten. The V call is TRBV7-3, the J call TRBJ2-1; 10 bases are a match to TRBD1. Trimming cost V 5 bases and J 6 bases; bases outside gene matches: 7. CDR1 SGHTA and CDR2 FQGTGA come from the germline V gene. The CDR3 has 15 amino acids. The CDR3 coding sequence is TGTGCCAGCAGCGCCCCCGGGACAGGGGTCAATGAGCAGTTCTTC. Its protein is CASSAPGTGVNEQFF.

This chain uses TRBV20-1 with TRBJ2-7; 12 bases line up with TRBD2. V lost 5 bases and J lost 5; bases outside the gene matches: 7. The germline CDR1 and CDR2 sequences are DFQATT and SNEGSKA (reference sequence). The CDR3 has 14 amino acids. DNA of the CDR3: TGCAGTGCTCATGGACTAGCGGGGCGTAACGAGCAGTACTTC. It encodes CSAHGLAGRNEQYF.

This chain connects TRBV20-1 to TRBJ2-5; a weak D match, TRBD1 (5 bases). The CDR3 totals 15 residues. Germline CDR1 DFQATT, CDR2 SNEGSKA (reference sequence). Between the trimmed V and J ends, which lost 3 bases and 1 base, there was a span of 15 bases. The CDR3 protein is CSASTTGQRQETQYF. The CDR3 coding sequence is TGCAGTGCTAGTACAACAGGTCAGCGCCAAGAGACCCAGTACTTC.

This clonotype was recorded many times. The chain uses TRBV27 and TRBJ2-7; either TRBD1 or TRBD2 may fit D (5 bases each). V lost 5 bases, J lost 3 bases, and 17 bases lay in between. Per germline, CDR1 MNHEY and CDR2 SMNVEV (reference sequence). The CDR3 sequence is 15 residues long. The CDR3 loop reads CASSLSIEGIYEQYF. The CDR3 DNA reads TGTGCCAGCAGTCTCTCCATAGAGGGGATCTACGAGCAGTACTTC.

This clonotype is termed medium-sized. The chain carries TRBV11-2 and TRBJ2-7; a weak D match, TRBD2 (6 bases). V was trimmed by 8 bases and J by 2 bases, leaving 16 bases between them. The CDR3 is 14 residues long. CDR1 and CDR2 (germline): SGHAT, FQNNGV. CDR3 DNA: TGTGCCAGCGCGCTGACTAGGACTACCTACGAGCAGTACTTC. This sequence encodes CASALTRTTYEQYF.

This clonotype was counted many times. The CDR3 DNA sequence: TGTGCCAGCAGCGTAGGTTTGGGCATGTCGGAGCTGTTTTTT. It translates to CASSVGLGMSELFF. The genes are TRBV9 and TRBJ2-2; D is unclear. CDR1 is SGDLS, CDR2 YYNGEE, per germline. Trimming stripped 0 bases from V and 10 bases from J, with 13 bases between. The CDR3 is 14 residues long. The full variable domain, its missing parts supplied by reference TRBV9 and TRBJ2-2, is DSGVTQTPKHLITATGQRVTLRCSPRSGDLSVYWYQQSLDQGLQFLIQYYNGEERAKGNILERFSAQQFPDLHSELNLSSLELGDSALYFCASSVGLGMSELFFGEGSRLTVL.

The rearrangement joins TRBV10-3 to TRBJ2-2; D is perhaps TRBD1 (5 bases). Germline CDR1 ENHRY, CDR2 SYGVKD. Between the trimmed V and J ends, which lost 2 bases and 9 bases, there was a span of 13 bases. The CDR3 spans 14 residues. The DNA for the CDR3 is TGTGCCATCAGTGAGGGCCAGGGTGATAGGGAGCTGTTTTTT. This codes for CAISEGQGDRELFF.

The sample holds many counts of this clonotype. The chain uses TRBV5-1 and TRBJ2-1, with 9 bases lining up with TRBD2. The CDR3 contains 15 residues. CDR1 SGHRS and CDR2 YFSETQ come from the germline V gene. Trimming removed 0 bases from V and 7 bases from J; junction bases left unmatched: 5. The CDR3 sequence is CASSLVAGGTNEQFF. The CDR3 DNA sequence: TGCGCCAGCAGCTTGGTTGCGGGAGGGACAAATGAGCAGTTCTTC.

This clonotype was picked up many times. The chain employs TRBV18 and TRBJ1-5, with TRBD1 as a possible D gene (5 bases). V lost 6 bases and J lost 5, with 11 bases in between. This CDR3 has 13 residues. Germline V CDR1 and CDR2: KGHSH, LQKENI. CDR3 DNA: TGTGCCAGCTCCGGGGGGGTCTATCAGCCCCAGCATTTT. Its translation: CASSGGVYQPQHF.